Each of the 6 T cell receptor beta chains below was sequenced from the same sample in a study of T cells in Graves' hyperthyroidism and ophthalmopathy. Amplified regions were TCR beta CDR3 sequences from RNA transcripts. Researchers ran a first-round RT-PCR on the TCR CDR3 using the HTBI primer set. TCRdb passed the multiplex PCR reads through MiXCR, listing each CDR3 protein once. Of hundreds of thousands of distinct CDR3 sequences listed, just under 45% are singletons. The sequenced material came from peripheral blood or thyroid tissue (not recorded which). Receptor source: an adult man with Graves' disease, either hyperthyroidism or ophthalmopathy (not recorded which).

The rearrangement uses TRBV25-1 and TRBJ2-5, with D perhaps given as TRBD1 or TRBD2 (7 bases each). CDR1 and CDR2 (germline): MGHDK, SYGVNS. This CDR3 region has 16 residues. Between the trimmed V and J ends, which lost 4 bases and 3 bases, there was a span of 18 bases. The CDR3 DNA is TGTGCCAGCAGTGGATCGACAGGGAGGGCCAAAGAGACCCAGTACTTC. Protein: CASSGSTGRAKETQYF. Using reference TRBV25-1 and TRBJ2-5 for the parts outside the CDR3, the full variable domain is EADIYQTPRYLVIGTGKKITLECSQTMGHDKMYWYQQDPGMELHLIHYSYGVNSTEKGDLSSESTVSRIRTEHFPLTLESARPSHTSQYLCASSGSTGRAKETQYFGPGTRLLVL.

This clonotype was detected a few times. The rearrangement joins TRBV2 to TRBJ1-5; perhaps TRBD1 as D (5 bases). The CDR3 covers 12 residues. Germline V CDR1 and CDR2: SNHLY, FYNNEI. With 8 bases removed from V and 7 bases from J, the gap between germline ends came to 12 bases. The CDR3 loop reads CASRGGGQPQHF. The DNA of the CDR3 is TGTGCCAGCCGGGGGGGAGGCCAGCCCCAGCATTTT.

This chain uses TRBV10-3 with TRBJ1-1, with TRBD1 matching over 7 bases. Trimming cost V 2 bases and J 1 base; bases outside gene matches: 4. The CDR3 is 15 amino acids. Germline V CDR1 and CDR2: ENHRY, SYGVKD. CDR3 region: CAISEDRVANTEAFF. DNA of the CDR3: TGTGCCATCAGTGAGGACAGGGTCGCGAACACTGAAGCTTTCTTT.

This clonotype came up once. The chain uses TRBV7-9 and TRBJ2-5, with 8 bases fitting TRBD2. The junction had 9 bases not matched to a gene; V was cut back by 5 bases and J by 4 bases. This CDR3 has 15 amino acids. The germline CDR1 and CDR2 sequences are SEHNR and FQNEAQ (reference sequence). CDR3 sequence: CASSPRRGAAETQYF. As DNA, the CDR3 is TGTGCCAGCAGCCCGCGGCGGGGGGCTGCAGAGACCCAGTACTTC.

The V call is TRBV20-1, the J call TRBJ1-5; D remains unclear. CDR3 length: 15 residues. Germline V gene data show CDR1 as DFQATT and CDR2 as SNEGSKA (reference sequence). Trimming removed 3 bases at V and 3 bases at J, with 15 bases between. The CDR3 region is CSASRATEYNQPQHF. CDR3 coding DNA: TGCAGTGCTAGTAGGGCGACCGAATACAATCAGCCCCAGCATTTT.

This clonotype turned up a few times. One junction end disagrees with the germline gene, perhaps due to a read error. CDR3 residues: CASSVENSANTIYF. CDR3 in DNA: TGTGCCAGCAGCGTAGAAAACTCCGCAAACACCATATATTTT. The V call is TRBV11-2, the J call TRBJ1-3; D unresolved. The germline V gene encodes CDR1 SGHAT and CDR2 FQNNGV. The CDR3 contains 14 residues.